The entry below describes one T cell receptor (beta chain). Original processing methods: Amplification with reference gene primers provided the estimates of nucleated cell counts. This table comes from immunoSEQ multiplex PCR, and its TCRdb copy is limited to in-frame clones, with some not included. The V and J calls and the clone size are those of that table, but D and trimming were determined from the DNA. Among 200,000 to 250,000 clones listed, 80% to 90% were seen once. Germline CDR1 and CDR2: SGHAT and FQNNGV. Trimming pared 3 bases from V and 9 bases from J, leaving 24 bases between. This CDR3 is 18 amino acids long. This entry is derived from a study of blood T cell repertoires in COVID-19. Study context: Sites in the United States, Italy and Spain provided acute and convalescent COVID-19 samples. Sample material is recorded as cDNA or gDNA derived from T cells, B-cell-depleted T cells, or PBMCs.

Sequencing was done on a sample of peripheral blood. V and J are TRBV11-2 and TRBJ1-6, with D possibly being TRBD1 (6 bases). The clonotype originates from a woman older than 75 with COVID-19, enrolled during active disease. CDR3 bases: TGTGCCAGCAGCTTGGCTGATGGGTGGGGCCGAGGGGGTTCACCCCTCCACTTT. Translation gives CASSLADGWGRGGSPLHF.